A single sample is the source of the 28 T cell receptor beta chains below, sequenced in a study of chemoradiotherapy in HPV16-positive cancers. TCRdb's copy holds only in-frame clones and misses some; the assay was immunoSEQ multiplex PCR. The repertoire has tens of thousands of clones, just under 75% of them found once; the top ten carry around 2.7%. The sample was collected from a patient who underwent chemoradiotherapy. The receptor set was obtained from a human donor with HPV-associated anogenital cancer.

The chain combines TRBV5-8 with TRBJ1-3; no firm D call. This CDR3 contains 16 residues. The germline V gene encodes CDR1 SGHTS and CDR2 YDEGEE. Deletions cut 3 bases from V and 0 bases from J, with 13 bases between. This CDR3 is CASSSGLQSSGNTIYF. Here the CDR3 DNA reads TGTGCCAGCAGCTCGGGTCTACAGAGCTCTGGAAACACCATATATTTT.

The chain is built from TRBV7-8 and TRBJ2-7; the D call may be TRBD1 or TRBD2 (5 bases each). The germline V gene has CDR1 SGHVS and CDR2 FQNEAQ. This CDR3 spans 15 amino acids. Trimming left V 1 base short and J 3 bases short, with 13 bases between. The CDR3 region has the DNA TGTGCCAGCAGCTTAGTGGGGGACCGAGTCTACGAGCAGTACTTC. Translation: CASSLVGDRVYEQYF.

The V gene is TRBV11-2, the J gene TRBJ1-1; no firm D call. The CDR3 covers 15 residues. The V gene's germline CDR1 is SGHAT and CDR2 FQNNGV. The V gene lost 4 bases and the J gene lost 1 base, with 13 bases spanning the gap. The CDR3 is CASSSNPGRNTEAFF. The CDR3 DNA reads TGTGCCAGCAGCTCAAACCCCGGCAGGAACACTGAAGCTTTCTTT.

The V call is TRBV6-6, the J call TRBJ2-3, with no clear D. Trimming left V 6 bases short and J 0 bases short, with 4 bases between. The germline V gene encodes CDR1 MNHNY and CDR2 SVGAGI (reference sequence). CDR3 length equals 12 residues. CDR3 in amino acids: CASSASTDTQYF. CDR3 in DNA: TGTGCCAGCAGCGCTAGCACAGATACGCAGTATTTT.

This chain uses TRBV5-1 with TRBJ2-5; TRBD1 aligns across 9 bases. Trimming cost V 2 bases and J 2 bases; bases outside gene matches: 4. The CDR3 is made up of 15 amino acids. Looked up from germline, CDR1 is SGHRS and CDR2 is YFSETQ. CDR3 bases: TGCGCCAGCAGCTTAGGGACAGGGAGACAAGAGACCCAGTACTTC. Its protein product is CASSLGTGRQETQYF.

The chain couples TRBV5-1 to TRBJ2-3; TRBD1 agrees at 11 bases. The CDR3 extends over 13 amino acids. Germline V CDR1 and CDR2: SGHRS, YFSETQ. The V gene end was trimmed by 8 bases and the J gene end by 6 bases; junction bases not matched to a gene: 5. In DNA form, the CDR3 reads TGCGCCAGTGGGACAGGGGGAAAGGATACGCAGTATTTT. Translating it yields CASGTGGKDTQYF.

This clone was counted only a few times. V gene TRBV18 combines with J gene TRBJ2-7; D call uncertain. The CDR3 runs to 14 residues. Trimming shortened V by 0 bases and J by 0 bases, and 6 bases separated the two germline ends. CDR1 is KGHSH and CDR2 is LQKENI in the germline V gene. The CDR3 DNA reads TGTGCCAGCTCACCACCTGGCGGCTCCTACGAGCAGTACTTC. Its protein is CASSPPGGSYEQYF.

The rearrangement uses TRBV6-5 and TRBJ2-7; TRBD2 matches at 11 bases. The CDR3 loop spans 15 amino acids. V lost 5 bases and J lost 3; bases outside the gene matches: 6. CDR1 is MNHEY and CDR2 is SVGAGI in the germline V gene. The chain's CDR3 is CASSLAGGSHYEQYF. The CDR3 nucleotides read TGTGCCAGCAGTCTAGCGGGAGGCTCCCACTACGAGCAGTACTTC.

The chain joins TRBV27 to TRBJ1-2; D perhaps matches TRBD1 (6 bases). Germline V gives CDR1 MNHEY, CDR2 SMNVEV (reference sequence). The CDR3 is made up of 13 amino acids. The V and J ends lost 5 bases and 5 bases respectively, with 12 bases between them. The CDR3 here is CASSPSTGYGYTF. The DNA for the CDR3 is TGTGCCAGCAGTCCCTCAACAGGGTATGGCTACACCTTC.

There are a few counts of this clone. This rearrangement joins TRBV6-1 to TRBJ2-3; 7 nucleotides agree with TRBD2. Trimming at V came to 5 bases and at J to 4 bases, leaving 9 bases not matched to a gene. This CDR3 has 15 amino acids. Per the germline V gene, CDR1 is MNHNS and CDR2 is SASEGT. CDR3 DNA: TGTGCCAGCAGTAAGGCGGGAGAGGGCGCAGATACGCAGTATTTT. This sequence encodes CASSKAGEGADTQYF.

The gene calls are TRBV11-3 and TRBJ2-7; unclear D gene. CDR3 length equals 13 residues. Trimming pared 2 bases from V and 0 bases from J, leaving 5 bases between. Germline CDR1 and CDR2: SGHNT and YENEEA. DNA for the CDR3: TGTGCCAGCAGCTTACCGAGCTCCTACGAGCAGTACTTC. It yields the protein CASSLPSSYEQYF.

The chain uses TRBV10-1 and TRBJ2-1; maybe TRBD2 (5 bases). This CDR3 has 13 residues. The germline V gene has CDR1 WNHNN and CDR2 SYGVQD (reference sequence). V was shortened by 6 bases and J by 10 bases, with 16 bases between the two germline ends. The CDR3 reads CASSLLGVREQFF. As DNA, the CDR3 is TGCGCCAGCAGCTTACTAGGCGTCAGGGAGCAGTTCTTC.

CDR3 nucleotide sequence: TGTGCCATCAGTGAGTCGGCCGGGACAGGGGCTTCCTACGAGCAGTACTTC. Translation gives CAISESAGTGASYEQYF. The V gene is TRBV10-3, the J gene TRBJ2-7, with 10 bases lining up with TRBD1. The CDR3 consists of 17 residues. The germline V gene has CDR1 ENHRY and CDR2 SYGVKD. V trimming: 0 bases; J trimming: 1 base; junction bases outside the gene matches: 6.

J is TRBJ2-5 and V is TRBV7-8; D uncertain. The CDR3 length is 16 residues. Trimming took off 2 bases at V and 0 bases at J, with 13 bases between the two ends. Germline CDR1 is SGHVS and CDR2 is FQNEAQ. The CDR3 DNA follows: TGTGCCAGCAGCTTAAATTCACGTGACTACCAAGAGACCCAGTACTTC. Amino acids: CASSLNSRDYQETQYF.

This chain uses TRBV4-1 with TRBJ2-1; 7 positions match TRBD2. Germline V gene lookup returns CDR1 MGHRA and CDR2 YSYEKL. The CDR3 consists of 17 residues. V gave up 0 bases and J gave up 6 bases; unmatched junction bases: 11. CDR3 in amino acids: CASSQEPPWEGINEQFF. DNA of the CDR3: TGCGCCAGCAGCCAAGAGCCCCCCTGGGAGGGCATCAATGAGCAGTTCTTC.

V usage is TRBV19 and J usage is TRBJ1-2; D may be TRBD1 (5 bases). Trimming removed 5 bases at V and 1 base at J, with 11 bases between. Germline-derived CDR1 and CDR2 are LNHDA and SQIVND (reference sequence). The CDR3 extends over 14 amino acids. The CDR3 coding sequence is TGTGCCAGTAGTGGGGACGGAGTTAACTATGGCTACACCTTC. Amino acids: CASSGDGVNYGYTF.

The V and J genes are TRBV7-9 and TRBJ1-2, with 11 bases matching TRBD1. Trimming at V came to 10 bases and at J to 5 bases, leaving 6 bases not matched to a gene. The CDR3 spans 13 residues. Germline V lookup: CDR1 SEHNR, CDR2 FQNEAQ (reference sequence). CDR3 DNA: TGTGCCACCGGACAGGGGGCGGGATATGGCTACACCTTC. The encoded protein is CATGQGAGYGYTF.

V is TRBV30 and J is TRBJ1-5; D gene uncertain. Germline values: CDR1 GTSNPN, CDR2 SVGIG (reference sequence). V lost 2 bases and J lost 7, with 15 bases in between. This CDR3 has 14 amino acids. CDR3 coding DNA: TGTGCCTGGAGTCCGGTAGGGTCTCGCCAGCCCCAGCATTTT. Translation gives CAWSPVGSRQPQHF.

J is TRBJ1-5 and V is TRBV28; TRBD1 might be the D (5 bases). Deletions cut 6 bases from V and 1 base from J, with 13 bases between. The CDR3 loop spans 15 amino acids. Germline CDR1 and CDR2: MDHEN and SYDVKM. The CDR3 DNA sequence: TGTGCCAGCAGGGGAGGGACGTTAAGCAATCAGCCCCAGCATTTT. Translated, it gives CASRGGTLSNQPQHF.

The CDR3 spells CASSNDRGWGNTIYF. Here the CDR3 DNA reads TGTGCCAGCAGCAATGACAGGGGTTGGGGAAACACCATATATTTT. The chain links TRBV7-2 to TRBJ1-3; TRBD1 matches 8 bases. CDR3 length: 15 residues. CDR1 and CDR2 (germline): SGHTA, FQGNSA. V lost 5 bases and J lost 4; bases outside the gene matches: 7.

A remark on this clone: At one boundary the junction diverges from the germline segment, which might be a read error. This chain links TRBV18 with TRBJ2-1; weak D call: TRBD2 (5 bases). CDR3 size: 13 residues. The germline gives CDR1 KGHSH, CDR2 LQKENI. The CDR3 coding sequence is TGTGCCAGCTCACCAAGATTGAGGGATGGTGTGGTCTTC. Encoded protein: CASSPRLRDGVVF.

The chain recombines TRBV28 with TRBJ2-7; 9 nucleotides match TRBD2. Germline V gene lookup returns CDR1 MDHEN and CDR2 SYDVKM. Unmatched junction bases numbered 6, after V lost 5 bases and J lost 1 base. The CDR3 loop spans 15 amino acids. CDR3 protein: CASSVAGAESYEQYF. CDR3 sequence (DNA): TGTGCCAGCAGTGTAGCGGGGGCGGAATCCTACGAGCAGTACTTC.

The chain employs TRBV28 and TRBJ2-1; 11 bases are a match to TRBD2. Germline V gene sequence: CDR1 MDHEN, CDR2 SYDVKM. The J segment lost 7 bases and the V segment lost 3 bases, leaving 8 bases of the junction unmatched. The CDR3 is 16 residues long. In DNA, the CDR3 is TGTGCCAGCAGTTTCGGCTCGGCTAGCGGGAGGAATGAGCAGTTCTTC. Translating it yields CASSFGSASGRNEQFF.

The chain combines TRBV7-3 with TRBJ2-1; 8 bases match TRBD1. The CDR3 length is 16 residues. Trimming took 5 bases from V and 5 from J; bases not matched to a gene: 11. CDR1 and CDR2 from the germline V gene are SGHTA and FQGTGA. The CDR3 spells CASSQAGTGQNNEQFF. CDR3 bases: TGTGCCAGCAGCCAGGCCGGGACAGGACAAAACAATGAGCAGTTCTTC.

The gene calls are TRBV19 and TRBJ1-2; tentatively, D is TRBD1 (6 bases). Germline V gene sequence: CDR1 LNHDA, CDR2 SQIVND (reference sequence). This CDR3 contains 17 residues. Trimming pared 3 bases from V and 3 bases from J, leaving 20 bases between. The CDR3 spells CASSITSRTVLDYGYTF. CDR3 DNA sequence: TGTGCCAGTAGTATTACTTCTCGGACAGTTTTGGACTATGGCTACACCTTC.

V and J are TRBV5-1 and TRBJ2-1, with 9 nucleotides matching TRBD2. With V trimmed by 3 bases and J by 3 bases, 4 bases remained unmatched. The CDR3 totals 15 residues. Germline lookup yields CDR1 SGHRS and CDR2 YFSETQ. CDR3 nucleotides: TGCGCCAGCAGCTCTAGCGGGAATAACTACAATGAGCAGTTCTTC. Translated, it gives CASSSSGNNYNEQFF.

This clone has a single count. This chain links TRBV5-1 with TRBJ2-7; 9 bases map to TRBD2. The CDR3 contains 15 residues. V shed 0 bases, J shed 2 bases, and the junction held 3 bases outside the gene matches. Germline values: CDR1 SGHRS, CDR2 YFSETQ. The CDR3 reads CASSLALAGTYEQYF. CDR3 coding DNA: TGCGCCAGCAGCTTGGCGCTAGCGGGGACCTACGAGCAGTACTTC.

This clone was seen a single time. The chain has TRBV27 and TRBJ2-7; no reliable D call. Germline V gene sequence: CDR1 MNHEY, CDR2 SMNVEV (reference sequence). With 2 bases removed from V and 0 bases from J, the gap between germline ends came to 8 bases. There are 14 residues in the CDR3. The CDR3, as DNA: TGTGCCAGCAGTTTAGAACCCTCCTCCTACGAGCAGTACTTC. Translated, it gives CASSLEPSSYEQYF.